This T cell receptor beta chain was retrieved from a study of memory CD4+ T cells and cytomegalovirus serostatus. Study-wide findings and caveats: CD4+ memory repertoires contained about 40% of the roughly 160 reported CMV TCRbeta sequences.

Sequenced by immunoSEQ multiplex PCR; TCRdb stores in-frame clones only, minus some. The table records about 58,000 clones, around 82% of them present only once. The sort gate was single viable CD3+CD4+CD8-CD45RO+ cells for memory CD4+ T cells. CDR1 and CDR2 (germline): MDHEN, SYDVKM. This CDR3 has 15 amino acids. V shed 6 bases and J 6 bases; nucleotides not matched to a gene: 14. Turning to this clone: Its cognate antigen is unknown.

The sequence was collected from an adult in good health and CMV-seronegative. Some clones in this sample may be carry-over from other donors' samples. The chain has TRBV28 and TRBJ2-7; 7 bases fit TRBD2. The material sequenced was memory CD4+ T cells from blood. Here the CDR3 reads CASRRSSGPTSEQYF. The CDR3 DNA is TGTGCCAGCAGACGATCTAGCGGCCCGACGAGCGAGCAGTACTTC. Using reference TRBV28 and TRBJ2-7 for the parts outside the CDR3, the full variable domain is DVKVTQSSRYLVKRTGEKVFLECVQDMDHENMFWYRQDPGLGLRLIYFSYDVKMKEKGDIPEGYSVSREKKERFSLILESASTNQTSMYLCASRRSSGPTSEQYFGPGTRLTVT.